A single sample gave rise to the 32 T cell receptor beta chains below, sequenced in a study of T-cell memory formation after mild COVID-19. TCRdb used MiXCR to reprocess the 5' RACE reads, holding one entry per CDR3 protein. Here the sample spans 150,000 to 200,000 distinct CDR3 sequences, roughly 28% being singletons. Sequenced input: PBMCs or a T cell subset sorted from them (not recorded which). These receptor sequences come from an adult woman who had mild COVID-19 (a few samples of this study predate the infection). Cell type and time point are not known.

The chain uses TRBV7-3 and TRBJ1-2; 7 bases match TRBD1. V was clipped by 4 bases and J by 7 bases; unmatched bases: 6. The CDR3 consists of 13 residues. Germline V gives CDR1 SGHTA, CDR2 FQGTGA. The CDR3 region is CASSSSQGVGYTF. The CDR3 DNA reads as TGTGCCAGCAGCTCATCTCAGGGGGTTGGCTACACCTTC.

The V and J genes are TRBV4-1 and TRBJ2-5; 13 bases map to TRBD2. CDR3 size: 16 residues. Germline assignment: CDR1 MGHRA and CDR2 YSYEKL. J gave up 4 bases and V 2 bases, and 4 bases lay outside the gene matches. The CDR3, as DNA: TGCGCCAGCAGCCAATCGGGACTAGCGGGGACAGAGACCCAGTACTTC. Protein sequence: CASSQSGLAGTETQYF.

This clonotype was recorded a few times. The CDR3 region is CASSLTRSNTEAFF. The CDR3 DNA reads as TGTGCCAGCAGTTTAACCCGCAGCAACACTGAAGCTTTCTTT. The chain joins TRBV12-3 or TRBV12-4 to TRBJ1-1; D not certain. V lost 2 bases, J lost 2 bases, and 9 bases lay in between. The CDR3 contains 14 residues.

The chain recombines TRBV6-4 with TRBJ2-2; 11 bases align to TRBD2. Trimming at V came to 6 bases and at J to 8 bases, leaving 2 bases not matched to a gene. The CDR3 runs to 13 residues. CDR1 MRHNA and CDR2 SNTAGT come from the germline V gene. DNA of the CDR3: TGTGCCAGCAGCCGACTAGCGGGAGGGGAGCTGTTTTTT. It codes for CASSRLAGGELFF.

This chain connects TRBV12-3 or TRBV12-4 to TRBJ2-7; D uncertain. The CDR3 is made up of 13 amino acids. The germline V and J ends were trimmed by 6 bases and 3 bases, with 12 bases remaining between them. The CDR3 region has the DNA TGTGCCAGCAGCATCCATCAGGACTACGAGCAGTACTTC. Its translation: CASSIHQDYEQYF.

This sequence joins TRBV5-1 and TRBJ1-6, with unresolved D. The CDR3 consists of 13 residues. V lost 0 bases, J lost 8 bases, and 6 bases lay in between. Germline CDR1 reads SGHRS; CDR2 reads YFSETQ. Written as DNA, the CDR3 is TGCGCCAGCAGCTTGGAGGACCATTCACCCCTCCACTTT. This encodes CASSLEDHSPLHF.

This chain joins TRBV30 and TRBJ1-2, with 7 bases identical to TRBD1. The CDR3 spans 13 residues. V lost 2 bases to trimming and J lost 7 bases; unmatched junction nucleotides: 7. Germline CDR1 GTSNPN, CDR2 SVGIG (reference sequence). CDR3 sequence: CAWSRQGASGYTF. Written as DNA, the CDR3 is TGTGCCTGGAGTAGACAGGGAGCCAGTGGCTACACCTTC.

This clonotype appeared a few times. This chain connects TRBV24-1 to TRBJ2-3; the match to TRBD2 covers 16 bases. V lost 1 base to trimming and J lost 2 bases; unmatched junction nucleotides: 8. The CDR3 covers 20 residues. From germline, CDR1 is KGHDR and CDR2 SFDVKD. For the CDR3, the DNA is TGTGCCACCAGTGATTTACTACCGGGACTAGCGGGAGGGCCCACAGATACGCAGTATTTT. Residues: CATSDLLPGLAGGPTDTQYF.

This clonotype was observed a few times. The V call is TRBV29-1, the J call TRBJ2-7; 10 bases are a match to TRBD2. The V segment lost 5 bases and the J segment 6 bases; nucleotides outside the gene matches: 4. Germline assignment: CDR1 SQVTM and CDR2 ANQGSEA. There are 12 residues in the CDR3. This CDR3 is CSVIAGGSEQYF. The CDR3 DNA reads as TGCAGCGTTATAGCGGGAGGTTCCGAGCAGTACTTC.

This clonotype was picked up a small number of times. The V call is TRBV5-1, the J call TRBJ2-5; tentatively, D is TRBD1 or TRBD2 (6 bases each). Trimming stripped 4 bases from V and 4 bases from J, with 17 bases between. The CDR3 runs 15 residues. CDR1 and CDR2 from the germline V gene are SGHRS and YFSETQ. The CDR3 DNA is TGCGCCAGCAGCCCTATCCCCGGGGGCGGAGAGACCCAGTACTTC. Protein sequence: CASSPIPGGGETQYF.

V and J are TRBV2 and TRBJ2-1, with D possibly matching TRBD1 (6 bases). Trimming shortened V by 4 bases and J by 2 bases, and 18 bases separated the two germline ends. The length of the CDR3 is 17 residues. CDR1 and CDR2 from the germline V gene are SNHLY and FYNNEI. CDR3 region: CASSARGLWGPYNEQFF. Here the CDR3 DNA reads TGTGCCAGCAGTGCCCGGGGCCTCTGGGGGCCCTACAATGAGCAGTTCTTC.

The chain combines TRBV15 with TRBJ2-6, with D uncertain. The CDR3 runs 17 residues. Germline loops: CDR1 LNHNV, CDR2 YYDKDF (reference sequence). V was shortened by 0 bases and J by 0 bases, with 9 bases between the two germline ends. This chain's CDR3 is CATSRDSRPSGANVLTF. The DNA of the CDR3 is TGTGCCACCAGCAGAGATAGTCGGCCCTCTGGGGCCAACGTCCTGACTTTC.

There are a few counts of this clonotype. The V and J genes are TRBV29-1 and TRBJ2-1; 10 bases match TRBD2. Germline V lookup: CDR1 SQVTM, CDR2 ANQGSEA. V shed 5 bases, J shed 2 bases, and the junction held 9 bases outside the gene matches. The CDR3 spans 16 residues. The CDR3 DNA reads TGCAGCGTTCAAGGGGTGCTAGCGGGGGCCTACAATGAGCAGTTCTTC. Translation: CSVQGVLAGAYNEQFF.

This clonotype has only a few counts. The chain uses TRBV27 and TRBJ2-7; 8 nucleotides agree with TRBD1. The CDR3 covers 15 residues. Germline CDR1 reads MNHEY; CDR2 reads SMNVEV (reference sequence). Trimming at V came to 3 bases and at J to 0 bases, leaving 4 bases not matched to a gene. CDR3 bases: TGTGCCAGCAGTTTTTTGGGACAGGTCTCCTACGAGCAGTACTTC. Protein: CASSFLGQVSYEQYF.

The V and J genes are TRBV18 and TRBJ1-5; TRBD1 agrees at 9 bases. This CDR3 region has 18 residues. After removal of 1 base from V and 0 bases from J, the junction contained 7 bases not matched to a gene. Germline assignment: CDR1 KGHSH and CDR2 LQKENI. The CDR3 nucleotides are TGTGCCAGCTCACCACTGGGGACAGGGCAACCTAGCAATCAGCCCCAGCATTTT. Its protein product is CASSPLGTGQPSNQPQHF. Drawing the rest from reference TRBV18 and TRBJ1-5, the complete variable domain is NAGVMQNPRHLVRRRGQEARLRCSPMKGHSHVYWYRQLPEEGLKFMVYLQKENIIDESGMPKERFSAEFPKEGPSILRIQQVVRGDSAAYFCASSPLGTGQPSNQPQHFGDGTRLSIL.

The chain combines TRBV20-1 with TRBJ1-3; no reliable D call. CDR1 DFQATT and CDR2 SNEGSKA come from the germline V gene (reference sequence). The CDR3 totals 12 residues. Trimming took off 3 bases at V and 4 bases at J, with 7 bases between the two ends. The CDR3 coding sequence is TGCAGTGCTAGGCGGGTGGGAAACACCATATATTTT. Encoded protein: CSARRVGNTIYF.

The rearrangement links TRBV29-1 to TRBJ1-2, with 7 bases matching TRBD1. The CDR3 extends over 13 amino acids. V was clipped by 4 bases and J by 8 bases; unmatched bases: 10. Germline values: CDR1 SQVTM, CDR2 ANQGSEA. CDR3 region: CSVGRRDRGGYTF. For the CDR3, the DNA is TGCAGCGTTGGTCGGAGGGACAGAGGGGGCTACACCTTC.

The chain combines TRBV6-5 with TRBJ2-2; maybe TRBD2 (6 bases). This CDR3 region has 16 residues. Trimming cost V 4 bases and J 4 bases, with 16 bases left between them. CDR1 is MNHEY and CDR2 is SVGAGI in the germline V gene. CDR3 nucleotide sequence: TGTGCCAGCAGTTTTCGACTCGTCGGGGGCACCGGGGAGCTGTTTTTT. Protein: CASSFRLVGGTGELFF.

The CDR3 here is CASSHEGDWGLNTEAFF. In nucleotides, the CDR3 is TGTGCCAGCAGCCATGAGGGGGACTGGGGGTTGAACACTGAAGCTTTCTTT. The V call is TRBV14, the J call TRBJ1-1, with D tentatively TRBD1 (6 bases). V was pared by 3 bases and J by 0 bases, with 17 bases between. The CDR3 totals 17 residues. CDR1 and CDR2 (germline): SGHDN, FVKESK.

There are a few counts of this clonotype. The chain carries TRBV6-5 and TRBJ2-7; possible D gene TRBD1, 6 bases. V lost 4 bases to trimming and J lost 1 base, with 11 bases between them. The CDR3 is 14 residues long. Per the germline V gene, CDR1 is MNHEY and CDR2 is SVGAGI. CDR3 amino acids: CASSFRDNSYEQYF. DNA for the CDR3: TGTGCCAGCAGTTTCCGGGACAATTCCTACGAGCAGTACTTC.

This clonotype was found many times. The rearrangement uses TRBV10-3 and TRBJ1-5, with D possibly TRBD1 on 6 matching bases. V was pared by 4 bases and J by 0 bases, with 10 bases between. CDR1 ENHRY and CDR2 SYGVKD come from the germline V gene. The CDR3 is 15 amino acids. The CDR3 nucleotides are TGTGCCATCAGTGGACCAGGGGATAGCAATCAGCCCCAGCATTTT. Its protein product is CAISGPGDSNQPQHF.

This chain uses TRBV2 with TRBJ2-7; no reliable D call. Germline values: CDR1 SNHLY, CDR2 FYNNEI. The V end was cut by 3 bases, the J end by 0 bases, with 12 bases between. The CDR3 consists of 15 residues. The CDR3 nucleotides are TGTGCCAGCAGTGATGGTGGCATAGGCTCCTACGAGCAGTACTTC. Translation: CASSDGGIGSYEQYF.

This clonotype was found once. The chain links TRBV19 to TRBJ2-1, with D unclear. Germline CDR1 and CDR2: LNHDA and SQIVND (reference sequence). V lost 7 bases, J lost 0 bases, and 10 bases lay in between. The CDR3 extends over 14 amino acids. The CDR3 sequence: CASTPGDSYNEQFF. For the CDR3, the DNA is TGTGCCAGTACCCCCGGCGACTCCTACAATGAGCAGTTCTTC.

The chain employs TRBV30 and TRBJ2-1; the D gene is possibly TRBD2 (6 bases). CDR1 is GTSNPN, CDR2 SVGIG, per germline (reference sequence). The V end lost 7 bases, the J end lost 6 bases, and 13 bases lay between the germline ends. The CDR3 is 12 residues long. The CDR3 sequence: CASSGVFNEQFF. The CDR3 coding sequence is TGTGCCTCATCGGGGGTATTCAATGAGCAGTTCTTC.

The count of this clonotype is one. The chain links TRBV5-1 to TRBJ2-7, with D possibly matching TRBD2 (5 bases). CDR1 and CDR2 (germline): SGHRS, YFSETQ. The CDR3 is 12 residues long. The V gene lost 4 bases and the J gene lost 5 bases, with 10 bases spanning the gap. Here the CDR3 reads CASSPDGNEQYF. The CDR3, as DNA: TGCGCCAGCAGCCCGGACGGGAACGAGCAGTACTTC. The complete variable domain, with remaining parts taken from reference TRBV5-1 and TRBJ2-7, reads KAGVTQTPRYLIKTRGQQVTLSCSPISGHRSVSWYQQTPGQGLQFLFEYFSETQRNKGNFPGRFSGRQFSNSRSEMNVSTLELGDSALYLCASSPDGNEQYFGPGTRLTVT.

The CDR3 DNA follows: TGTGCTGCGGGGGGGACTGAAGCTTTCTTT. It codes for CAAGGTEAFF. This chain links TRBV7-9 with TRBJ1-1, with D possibly TRBD1 on 5 matching bases. Per the germline V gene, CDR1 is SEHNR and CDR2 is FQNEAQ (reference sequence). The CDR3 spans 10 residues.

This chain joins TRBV5-5 and TRBJ1-5; no firm D call. The V and J ends lost 0 bases and 3 bases respectively, with 10 bases between them. CDR1 SGHKS and CDR2 YYEKEE come from the germline V gene (reference sequence). This CDR3 has 15 residues. The CDR3 coding sequence is TGTGCCAGCAGCTTGGAGGCAGTCAACAATCAGCCCCAGCATTTT. Translated, it gives CASSLEAVNNQPQHF.

This clonotype occurred a few times. The chain uses TRBV18 and TRBJ2-3; no reliable D call. The CDR3 is made up of 15 amino acids. V was cut by 6 bases and J by 0 bases, with 13 bases left in between. Germline values: CDR1 KGHSH, CDR2 LQKENI. The CDR3 bases are TGTGCCAGCTCGCGAAGGACGACGAGCACAGATACGCAGTATTTT. It encodes CASSRRTTSTDTQYF.

V and J are TRBV9 and TRBJ2-7; 7 bases match TRBD1. Trimming took 0 bases from V and 2 from J; bases not matched to a gene: 2. CDR3 size: 14 residues. Germline V lookup: CDR1 SGDLS, CDR2 YYNGEE. The CDR3 DNA reads TGTGCCAGCAGCGTAGATGGACAGGCCTACGAGCAGTACTTC. It translates to CASSVDGQAYEQYF.

This chain connects TRBV12-3 or TRBV12-4 to TRBJ2-3; 10 nucleotides agree with TRBD2. V shed 3 bases and J 6 bases; nucleotides not matched to a gene: 9. The length of the CDR3 is 16 residues. CDR3: CASSFSGTSAADTQYF. The CDR3 DNA reads TGTGCCAGCAGTTTCTCCGGGACTAGCGCTGCGGATACGCAGTATTTT.

The chain couples TRBV19 to TRBJ1-1; D is unresolved. The germline gives CDR1 LNHDA, CDR2 SQIVND (reference sequence). V lost 0 bases to trimming and J lost 4 bases, with 9 bases between them. The CDR3 loop spans 14 amino acids. The CDR3, as DNA: TGTGCCAGTAGTATAGATGCAGGCGGCACTGAAGCTTTCTTT. Translated, it gives CASSIDAGGTEAFF.

The chain employs TRBV6-5 and TRBJ2-1; 10 bases match TRBD2. CDR3 length equals 17 residues. Germline CDR1 MNHEY, CDR2 SVGAGI. V shed 0 bases, J shed 2 bases, and the junction held 4 bases outside the gene matches. CDR3 region: CASSYSMLAGAYNEQFF. The CDR3, as DNA: TGTGCCAGCAGTTACTCGATGCTAGCGGGAGCCTACAATGAGCAGTTCTTC.